These 16 T cell receptor beta chains share one sample of origin, sequenced in a study of cytomegalovirus exposure and HLA in healthy donors. The study ran its PCR with 60 Vbeta and 13 Jbeta primers. The table came from immunoSEQ multiplex PCR; TCRdb's copy has only in-frame clones and leaves some out. Here the sample spans approximately 150,000 clones, approximately 80% being singletons. Sequencing was performed on PBMCs. The receptors were gathered from a man younger than 40 in good health and CMV-seropositive.

The chain couples TRBV10-2 to TRBJ1-2; possibly TRBD1 for D (6 bases). Between the trimmed V and J ends, which lost 4 bases and 8 bases, there was a span of 14 bases. The CDR3 loop spans 13 amino acids. The germline V gene encodes CDR1 WSHSY and CDR2 SAAADI. The CDR3 DNA follows: TGCGCCAGCAGTGGAGGGGGTGGGTTGGGCTACACCTTC. Protein: CASSGGGGLGYTF.

This clone was seen more than once but under ten times. V usage is TRBV19 and J usage is TRBJ2-7; no reliable D call. CDR1 LNHDA and CDR2 SQIVND come from the germline V gene (reference sequence). V was clipped by 5 bases and J by 1 base, with 15 bases between them. This CDR3 region has 15 residues. In DNA form, the CDR3 reads TGTGCCAGTAGTTCCCCAGTCGGCGGTTCCTACGAGCAGTACTTC. This sequence encodes CASSSPVGGSYEQYF.

V and J are TRBV2 and TRBJ1-5; a possible D gene is TRBD1 (6 bases). V lost 7 bases and J lost 0, with 13 bases in between. This CDR3 has 15 residues. The germline V gene encodes CDR1 SNHLY and CDR2 FYNNEI. CDR3 in DNA: TGTGCCAGCACCCTGGACAGTCTTAGCAATCAGCCCCAGCATTTT. It specifies CASTLDSLSNQPQHF.

A note on this clone: Other DNA variants within this sample encode the same CDR3. J is TRBJ2-7 and V is TRBV4-1; 9 bases fit TRBD2. Trimming at V came to 7 bases and at J to 5 bases, leaving 12 bases not matched to a gene. This CDR3 region has 15 residues. Germline-derived CDR1 and CDR2 are MGHRA and YSYEKL. The CDR3 region has the DNA TGCGCCAGCAAAGGGCTAGCGGGAACCCTCGACGAGCAGTACTTC. It is translated as CASKGLAGTLDEQYF.

The chain links TRBV19 to TRBJ1-5, with D perhaps TRBD1 (5 bases). This CDR3 spans 14 amino acids. The germline V gene encodes CDR1 LNHDA and CDR2 SQIVND (reference sequence). V lost 5 bases and J lost 4, with 12 bases in between. The CDR3 is CASSDKGWNQPQHF. CDR3 coding DNA: TGTGCCAGTAGTGACAAGGGGTGGAATCAGCCCCAGCATTTT.

In this sample, this clone turned up once. The chain has TRBV19 and TRBJ2-4; D is ambiguous. This CDR3 comprises 13 residues. CDR1 is LNHDA and CDR2 is SQIVND in the germline V gene (reference sequence). The ends were cut back, 1 base at V and 3 bases at J, with 4 bases in the middle. CDR3 region: CASSIGHKNIQYF. The CDR3 DNA follows: TGTGCCAGTAGTATAGGTCACAAAAACATTCAGTACTTC.

J is TRBJ2-5 and V is TRBV27, with 10 bases identical to TRBD1. V shed 5 bases, J shed 4 bases, and the junction held 7 bases outside the gene matches. The CDR3 totals 15 residues. Germline V lookup: CDR1 MNHEY, CDR2 SMNVEV (reference sequence). Written as DNA, the CDR3 is TGTGCCAGCAGTGTAAGACAGGGGGCGAGAGAGACCCAGTACTTC. Protein sequence: CASSVRQGARETQYF.

The V call is TRBV6-4, the J call TRBJ2-7; 7 bases line up with TRBD1. Germline trimming cut 5 bases from V and 2 bases from J; bases unmatched to any gene: 9. The CDR3 contains 15 residues. The germline gives CDR1 MRHNA, CDR2 SNTAGT. CDR3 nucleotide sequence: TGTGCCAGCAGTCCCACCGGGGACAGTACCTACGAGCAGTACTTC. It encodes CASSPTGDSTYEQYF.

This clone appeared a few times. The V and J genes are TRBV27 and TRBJ2-6, with 9 bases aligning to TRBD1. This CDR3 comprises 19 residues. CDR1 is MNHEY and CDR2 is SMNVEV in the germline V gene (reference sequence). V was pared by 2 bases and J by 3 bases, with 11 bases of the junction left unmatched. The CDR3: CASSLKGNRGLSGANVLTF. The CDR3 nucleotides are TGTGCCAGCAGTTTAAAAGGGAACAGGGGGCTTAGTGGGGCCAACGTCCTGACTTTC.

The V gene is TRBV30, the J gene TRBJ1-1; 7 positions agree with TRBD1. V dropped 2 bases and J dropped 4; count of bases not matched to a gene: 4. Germline V gives CDR1 GTSNPN, CDR2 SVGIG (reference sequence). CDR3 size: 13 residues. The CDR3 nucleotides are TGTGCCTGGAGTCGACAGGGCGGCACTGAAGCTTTCTTT. Protein product: CAWSRQGGTEAFF.

With respect to this clone: The junction departs from germline at one end; a sequencing error may be responsible. The rearrangement joins TRBV7-9 to TRBJ1-4, with 9 bases that match TRBD1. This CDR3 comprises 18 residues. Germline assignment: CDR1 SEHNR and CDR2 FQNEAQ (reference sequence). The CDR3 DNA is TGTTCCAGCAGCCGCTCCGAACAGGGGGCGCGGGCTAATGAAAAACTGTTTTTT. Amino acid sequence: CSSSRSEQGARANEKLFF.

The V call is TRBV28, the J call TRBJ1-4; D is perhaps TRBD1 (6 bases). Deletions cut 5 bases from V and 8 bases from J, with 21 bases between. The CDR3 totals 16 residues. Germline CDR1 reads MDHEN; CDR2 reads SYDVKM. The CDR3 DNA follows: TGTGCCAGCAGTCTACCCTCGGGACATATTAACGAAAAACTGTTTTTT. Translating gives CASSLPSGHINEKLFF.

The chain is built from TRBV28 and TRBJ1-1; D might be TRBD1 (5 bases). Trimming pared 3 bases from V and 1 base from J, leaving 12 bases between. Germline V gene sequence: CDR1 MDHEN, CDR2 SYDVKM. The CDR3 loop spans 15 amino acids. CDR3 sequence reads: CASSFTSQGNTEAFF. CDR3 DNA sequence: TGTGCCAGCAGTTTTACCTCTCAGGGGAACACTGAAGCTTTCTTT.

This clone was seen a handful of times. The genes are TRBV5-1 and TRBJ2-3, with D unclear. The V gene lost 5 bases and the J gene lost 3 bases, with 7 bases spanning the gap. The CDR3 spans 12 residues. CDR1 is SGHRS, CDR2 YFSETQ, per germline. The DNA of the CDR3 is TGCGCCAGCAGGCGAATGACAGATACGCAGTATTTT. It specifies CASRRMTDTQYF.

This clone was recorded once. The chain combines TRBV19 with TRBJ1-1, with TRBD1 as a possible D gene (6 bases). CDR1 is LNHDA, CDR2 SQIVND, per germline (reference sequence). CDR3 length equals 14 residues. V was cut by 6 bases and J by 0 bases, with 11 bases left in between. CDR3: CASRNRDMNTEAFF. The CDR3 DNA reads TGTGCCAGTAGGAACAGGGATATGAACACTGAAGCTTTCTTT.

V gene TRBV27 combines with J gene TRBJ1-1; D unclear. This CDR3 has 13 residues. Trimming removed 6 bases from V and 1 base from J, with 9 bases in between. Germline-derived CDR1 and CDR2 are MNHEY and SMNVEV (reference sequence). CDR3 sequence reads: CASRIGGNTEAFF. CDR3 in DNA: TGTGCCAGCAGGATCGGAGGGAACACTGAAGCTTTCTTT.